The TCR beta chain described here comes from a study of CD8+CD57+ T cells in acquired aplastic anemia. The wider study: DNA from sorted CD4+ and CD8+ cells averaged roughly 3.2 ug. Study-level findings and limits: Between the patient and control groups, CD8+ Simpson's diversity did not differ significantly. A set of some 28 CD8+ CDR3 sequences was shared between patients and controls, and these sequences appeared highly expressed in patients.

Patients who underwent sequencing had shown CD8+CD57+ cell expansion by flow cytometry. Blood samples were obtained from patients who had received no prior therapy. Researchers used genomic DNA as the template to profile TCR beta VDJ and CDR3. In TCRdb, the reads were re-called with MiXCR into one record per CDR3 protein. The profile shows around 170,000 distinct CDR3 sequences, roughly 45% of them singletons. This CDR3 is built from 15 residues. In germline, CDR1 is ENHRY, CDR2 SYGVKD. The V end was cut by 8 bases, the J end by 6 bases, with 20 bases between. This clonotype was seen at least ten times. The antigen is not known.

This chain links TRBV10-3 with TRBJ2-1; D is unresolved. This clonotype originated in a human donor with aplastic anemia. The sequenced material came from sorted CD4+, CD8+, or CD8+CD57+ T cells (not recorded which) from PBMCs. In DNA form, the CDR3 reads TGTGCCATCGCGCAAGGATCCATCGATACCAATGAGCAGTTCTTC. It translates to CAIAQGSIDTNEQFF.